These 15 T cell receptor beta chains share one sample of origin, sequenced in a study of cytomegalovirus exposure and HLA in healthy donors. Primers for the PCR totalled 60 Vbeta and 13 Jbeta. Method: immunoSEQ multiplex PCR; TCRdb's copy keeps in-frame clones and lacks some. The data contain about 130,000 clones, less than 80% of them seen just once; the ten biggest clones take up 6.5%. Input material: PBMCs. The receptors come from a middle-aged man in good health and CMV-seropositive.

This chain connects TRBV6-6 to TRBJ2-7, with 11 bases identical to TRBD1. The CDR3 has 13 residues. Trimming removed 6 bases from V and 4 bases from J; junction bases left unmatched: 2. Germline V gene data show CDR1 as MNHNY and CDR2 as SVGAGI (reference sequence). CDR3 bases: TGTGCCAGCAGCAGGGACAGGGGGTACGAGCAGTACTTC. Translating gives CASSRDRGYEQYF.

Turning to this clone: The sample has other DNA sequences that encode this CDR3 too. The V gene is TRBV4-1, the J gene TRBJ1-2; D call uncertain. V was trimmed by 1 base and J by 2 bases, leaving 8 bases between them. CDR3 size: 14 residues. Germline V gives CDR1 MGHRA, CDR2 YSYEKL. CDR3 protein: CASSQGTYNYGYTF. CDR3 nucleotide sequence: TGCGCCAGCAGCCAAGGCACTTACAACTATGGCTACACCTTC.

The chain combines TRBV28 with TRBJ1-5; D unresolved. This CDR3 spans 14 amino acids. V was shortened by 7 bases and J by 1 base, with 11 bases between the two germline ends. In germline, CDR1 is MDHEN, CDR2 SYDVKM. DNA of the CDR3: TGTGCCAGCACCTACCTCTTGAGCAATCAGCCCCAGCATTTT. Translating it yields CASTYLLSNQPQHF.

This clone has just one count. V gene TRBV27 combines with J gene TRBJ2-7, with TRBD1 matching over 7 bases. The CDR3 loop spans 13 amino acids. Germline-derived CDR1 and CDR2 are MNHEY and SMNVEV (reference sequence). With V trimmed by 6 bases and J by 6 bases, 8 bases remained unmatched. CDR3 region: CASSKTGSGEQYF. The CDR3 DNA is TGTGCCAGCAGCAAGACAGGGAGTGGCGAGCAGTACTTC.

With respect to this clone: The sample has other DNA sequences that encode this CDR3 too. The gene calls are TRBV9 and TRBJ2-1, with a possible D match to TRBD2 (6 bases). The germline V and J ends were trimmed by 2 bases and 1 base, with 7 bases remaining between them. The CDR3 covers 14 residues. Germline CDR1 and CDR2: SGDLS and YYNGEE. The CDR3 coding sequence is TGTGCCAGCAGCGTGGGACTTTCCTACAATGAGCAGTTCTTC. It is translated as CASSVGLSYNEQFF. Full variable domain (rest looked up from reference TRBV9 and TRBJ2-1): DSGVTQTPKHLITATGQRVTLRCSPRSGDLSVYWYQQSLDQGLQFLIQYYNGEERAKGNILERFSAQQFPDLHSELNLSSLELGDSALYFCASSVGLSYNEQFFGPGTRLTVL.

The CDR3 DNA follows: TGTGCCAGCAGCTCACTGGGACAGGGGGTCGTGGAGACCCAGTACTTC. Protein sequence: CASSSLGQGVVETQYF. This rearrangement joins TRBV7-8 to TRBJ2-5, with TRBD1 matching 11 bases. CDR1 is SGHVS and CDR2 is FQNEAQ in the germline V gene. After removal of 4 bases from V and 5 bases from J, the junction contained 9 bases not matched to a gene. The CDR3 totals 16 residues.

J is TRBJ2-3 and V is TRBV7-3; D is uncertain. Germline V gene sequence: CDR1 SGHTA, CDR2 FQGTGA. Trimming took 5 bases from V and 6 from J, leaving 12 bases between them. This CDR3 region has 13 residues. CDR3 DNA: TGTGCCAGCAGCCCCCGCGCCCGGGATACGCAGTATTTT. This encodes CASSPRARDTQYF. The full variable domain, in which reference TRBV7-3 and TRBJ2-3 provide the parts outside the CDR3, is GAGVSQTPSNKVTEKGKYVELRCDPISGHTALYWYRQSLGQGPEFLIYFQGTGAADDSGLPNDRFFAVRPEGSVSTLKIQRTERGDSAVYLCASSPRARDTQYFGPGTRLTVL.

The rearrangement uses TRBV2 and TRBJ2-7, with 7 positions matching TRBD1. This CDR3 is 20 amino acids long. V gave up 7 bases and J gave up 0 bases; unmatched junction bases: 24. Germline CDR1 SNHLY, CDR2 FYNNEI. CDR3 region: CASTPGDRANYYYSSYEQYF. The DNA for the CDR3 is TGTGCCAGCACCCCCGGGGACAGAGCAAATTATTACTATAGCTCCTACGAGCAGTACTTC. The full variable domain, rest sourced from reference TRBV2 and TRBJ2-7, is EPEVTQTPSHQVTQMGQEVILRCVPISNHLYFYWYRQILGQKVEFLVSFYNNEISEKSEIFDDQFSVERPDGSNFTLKIRSTKLEDSAMYFCASTPGDRANYYYSSYEQYFGPGTRLTVT.

The chain uses TRBV28 and TRBJ2-7; D call uncertain. Per the germline V gene, CDR1 is MDHEN and CDR2 is SYDVKM. The length of the CDR3 is 15 residues. The ends were cut back, 7 bases at V and 4 bases at J, with 20 bases in the middle. The CDR3 is CASTQWPEAGYEQYF. The DNA for the CDR3 is TGTGCCAGCACCCAGTGGCCGGAAGCAGGATACGAGCAGTACTTC.

The rearrangement links TRBV6-1 to TRBJ2-7; TRBD2 might be the D (5 bases). CDR1 MNHNS and CDR2 SASEGT come from the germline V gene. The CDR3 is made up of 14 amino acids. V was cut by 8 bases and J by 4 bases, with 18 bases left in between. CDR3 DNA sequence: TGTGCCAGCCTTGCCCTTTTTGGAGGTTACGAGCAGTACTTC. Encoded protein: CASLALFGGYEQYF.

The chain joins TRBV5-1 to TRBJ1-3, with no clear D. Germline CDR1 reads SGHRS; CDR2 reads YFSETQ. Trimming shortened V by 4 bases and J by 0 bases, and 11 bases separated the two germline ends. This CDR3 is 15 amino acids long. The CDR3 here is CASSPQVLSGNTIYF. The DNA for the CDR3 is TGCGCCAGCAGCCCTCAGGTACTCTCTGGAAACACCATATATTTT.

The chain uses TRBV6-5 and TRBJ1-2; 8 nucleotides agree with TRBD1. Germline V gene sequence: CDR1 MNHEY, CDR2 SVGAGI. The V and J ends lost 5 bases and 2 bases, in that order; junction bases with no gene match: 7. The CDR3 runs 15 residues. The CDR3 bases are TGTGCCAGCAGTACCCCCGGACAGGGAAACTATGGCTACACCTTC. Translating it yields CASSTPGQGNYGYTF.

The chain recombines TRBV30 with TRBJ1-2; TRBD1 is a possible D gene (6 bases). Germline lookup yields CDR1 GTSNPN and CDR2 SVGIG (reference sequence). This CDR3 spans 13 amino acids. V lost 2 bases and J 8 bases, leaving 15 bases between the germline ends. The chain's CDR3 is CAWSPMTGWGYTF. The CDR3 nucleotides are TGTGCCTGGAGTCCAATGACAGGCTGGGGCTACACCTTC.

The rearrangement uses TRBV10-2 and TRBJ1-6, with D unclear. Trimming removed 1 base from V and 14 bases from J, with 6 bases in between. Germline assignment: CDR1 WSHSY and CDR2 SAAADI. This CDR3 has 11 residues. For the CDR3, the DNA is TGCGCCAGCAGTGAGTTCCAGGCCCTCCACTTT. Encoded protein: CASSEFQALHF.

This chain connects TRBV5-1 to TRBJ2-7, with D perhaps matching TRBD1 (6 bases). CDR3 length equals 14 residues. V gave up 5 bases and J gave up 3 bases, with 15 bases separating them. Germline V gene data show CDR1 as SGHRS and CDR2 as YFSETQ. The CDR3 reads CASRVNRDFYEQYF. The CDR3, as DNA: TGCGCCAGCAGAGTAAACAGGGATTTCTACGAGCAGTACTTC. The variable domain in full, with the rest retrieved from reference TRBV5-1 and TRBJ2-7, is KAGVTQTPRYLIKTRGQQVTLSCSPISGHRSVSWYQQTPGQGLQFLFEYFSETQRNKGNFPGRFSGRQFSNSRSEMNVSTLELGDSALYLCASRVNRDFYEQYFGPGTRLTVT.